Listed here are 9 T cell receptor beta chains from one sample, sequenced in a study of response to subunit inactivated influenza vaccine. From the RT-PCR reads, TCRdb called clonotypes with MiXCR, one entry per CDR3 protein. The sample carries 530,000 or so distinct CDR3 sequences, 12% recorded once. This specimen consisted of PBMCs from blood, obtained on the day of vaccination. Receptors were obtained from a man aged 50 to 59 who received an inactivated influenza vaccine.

The V gene is TRBV20-1, the J gene TRBJ2-1; 8 bases are shared with TRBD2. The CDR3 runs 15 residues. Germline CDR1 DFQATT, CDR2 SNEGSKA (reference sequence). Losses at the gene ends were 0 bases for V and 7 bases for J; bases not matched to a gene: 8. This CDR3 reads CSARDRKSGSNEQFF. CDR3 coding DNA: TGCAGTGCTAGAGATCGAAAAAGCGGGAGTAATGAGCAGTTCTTC.

This clonotype was seen repeatedly, ten times or more. The chain employs TRBV28 and TRBJ2-1; the D gene is possibly TRBD2 (6 bases). Trimming took off 8 bases at V and 3 bases at J, with 11 bases between the two ends. CDR1 and CDR2 (germline): MDHEN, SYDVKM. CDR3 size: 13 residues. This CDR3 reads CASVEGIYNEQFF. The CDR3 nucleotides are TGTGCCAGCGTGGAGGGGATCTACAATGAGCAGTTCTTC.

The sample holds a few counts of this clonotype. This rearrangement joins TRBV3-1 to TRBJ2-1, with D possibly TRBD2 on 5 matching bases. Trimming left V 1 base short and J 10 bases short, with 5 bases between. The CDR3 extends over 11 amino acids. Germline CDR1 LGHDT, CDR2 YNNKEL (reference sequence). The CDR3 reads CASSQGLEQFF. The CDR3 DNA sequence: TGTGCCAGCAGCCAAGGACTAGAGCAGTTCTTC.

This clonotype was observed a few times. V is TRBV5-1 and J is TRBJ1-1; 7 bases fit TRBD1. With V trimmed by 4 bases and J by 0 bases, 6 bases remained unmatched. This CDR3 has 15 residues. The germline gives CDR1 SGHRS, CDR2 YFSETQ. The CDR3 coding sequence is TGCGCCAGCAGCGCATGGACAGGAGTGAACACTGAAGCTTTCTTT. Its translation is CASSAWTGVNTEAFF.

The DNA for the CDR3 is TGTGCCAGCTTTGGGACAGGGGATAGCACAGATACGCAGTATTTT. Its translation is CASFGTGDSTDTQYF. The chain carries TRBV7-9 and TRBJ2-3; 10 positions match TRBD1. CDR1 is SEHNR, CDR2 FQNEAQ, per germline (reference sequence). CDR3 length equals 15 residues. J gave up 0 bases and V 8 bases, and 5 bases lay outside the gene matches. Filled out from reference TRBV7-9 and TRBJ2-3, the complete variable domain reads DTGVSQNPRHKITKRGQNVTFRCDPISEHNRLYWYRQTLGQGPEFLTYFQNEAQLEKSRLLSDRFSAERPKGSFSTLEIQRTEQGDSAMYLCASFGTGDSTDTQYFGPGTRLTVL.

This clonotype has more than one count but fewer than ten. The V call is TRBV5-6, the J call TRBJ1-1; TRBD1 is a possible D gene (6 bases). CDR1 and CDR2 (germline): SGHDT, YYEEEE. Trimming took off 2 bases at V and 1 base at J, with 18 bases between the two ends. The CDR3 totals 17 residues. This CDR3 is CASSFGGGLGRNTEAFF. CDR3 DNA: TGTGCCAGCAGCTTTGGCGGGGGGCTGGGTCGGAACACTGAAGCTTTCTTT.

This clonotype has a handful of counts. The rearrangement links TRBV5-1 to TRBJ1-1; 8 bases align to TRBD1. The ends lost 4 bases at V and 5 bases at J; junction bases unmatched: 7. The length of the CDR3 is 14 residues. Germline loops: CDR1 SGHRS, CDR2 YFSETQ. The CDR3 sequence is CASSVRQGRTEAFF. CDR3 sequence (DNA): TGCGCCAGCAGCGTCAGACAGGGGAGAACTGAAGCTTTCTTT. Full variable domain (remainder filled in from reference TRBV5-1 and TRBJ1-1): KAGVTQTPRYLIKTRGQQVTLSCSPISGHRSVSWYQQTPGQGLQFLFEYFSETQRNKGNFPGRFSGRQFSNSRSEMNVSTLELGDSALYLCASSVRQGRTEAFFGQGTRLTVV.

This clonotype was observed many times. The rearrangement links TRBV5-1 to TRBJ2-5; D is ambiguous. This CDR3 region has 16 residues. V gave up 7 bases and J gave up 0 bases, with 19 bases separating them. The germline CDR1 and CDR2 sequences are SGHRS and YFSETQ. In DNA form, the CDR3 reads TGCGCCAGCTCCTACTCGGCAGCGACGTACCAAGAGACCCAGTACTTC. Translated: CASSYSAATYQETQYF.

The chain combines TRBV6-1 with TRBJ2-7; no definite D call. Trimming cost V 5 bases and J 2 bases, with 10 bases left between them. Looked up from germline, CDR1 is MNHNS and CDR2 is SASEGT. This CDR3 is built from 13 residues. CDR3 sequence reads: CASSTPVTYEQYF. DNA of the CDR3: TGTGCCAGCAGTACCCCGGTGACCTACGAGCAGTACTTC.